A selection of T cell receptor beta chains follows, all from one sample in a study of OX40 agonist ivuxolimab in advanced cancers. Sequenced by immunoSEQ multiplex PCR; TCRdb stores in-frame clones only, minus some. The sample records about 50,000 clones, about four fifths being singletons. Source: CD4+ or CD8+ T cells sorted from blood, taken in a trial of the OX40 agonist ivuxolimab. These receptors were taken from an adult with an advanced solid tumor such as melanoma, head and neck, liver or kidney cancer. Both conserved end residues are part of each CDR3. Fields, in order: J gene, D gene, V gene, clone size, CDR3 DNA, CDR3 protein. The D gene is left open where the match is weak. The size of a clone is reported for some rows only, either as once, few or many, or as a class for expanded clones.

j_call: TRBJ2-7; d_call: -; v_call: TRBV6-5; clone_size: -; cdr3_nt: TGTGCCAGCAGTTACAGGCCCCTCCGCTACGAGCAGTACTTC; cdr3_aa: CASSYRPLRYEQYF
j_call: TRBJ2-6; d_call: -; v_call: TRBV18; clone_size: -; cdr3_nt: TGTGCCAGCTCACCACCGGGGGTTTCTTGGGCCAACGTCCTGACTTTC; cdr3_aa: CASSPPGVSWANVLTF
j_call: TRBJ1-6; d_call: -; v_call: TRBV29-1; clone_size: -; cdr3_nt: TGCAGCGTTCAGTTGGAAACGGGATCACCCCTCCACTTT; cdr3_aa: CSVQLETGSPLHF
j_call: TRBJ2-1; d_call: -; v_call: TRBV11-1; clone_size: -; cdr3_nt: TGTGCCAGCAGCTTAGATCAAGGCATCTCCTACAATGAGCAGTTCTTC; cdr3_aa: CASSLDQGISYNEQFF
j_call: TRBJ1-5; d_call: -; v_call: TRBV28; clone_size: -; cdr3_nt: TGTGCCAGCAAAGTGGAAGGAGATCAGCCCCAGCATTTT; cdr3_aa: CASKVEGDQPQHF
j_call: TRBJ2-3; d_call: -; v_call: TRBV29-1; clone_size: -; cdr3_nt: TGCAGCTCCGATGCTAGCACAGATACGCAGTATTTT; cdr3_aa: CSSDASTDTQYF
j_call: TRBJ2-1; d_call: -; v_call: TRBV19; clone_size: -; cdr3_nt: TGTGCCAGTAGTATAAGGACGGAGGTCCCCCACAATGAGCAGTTCTTC; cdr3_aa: CASSIRTEVPHNEQFF
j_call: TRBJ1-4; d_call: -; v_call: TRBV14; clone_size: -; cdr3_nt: TGTGCCAGCAGCCAGGGGGCTAATGAAAAACTGTTTTTT; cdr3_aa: CASSQGANEKLFF
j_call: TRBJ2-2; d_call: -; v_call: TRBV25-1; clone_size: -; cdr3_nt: TGTGCCAGCACCTGGACTACGGGCACCGGGGAGCTGTTTTTT; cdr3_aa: CASTWTTGTGELFF
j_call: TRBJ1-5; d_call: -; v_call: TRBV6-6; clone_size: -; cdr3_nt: TGTGCCAGCAGCCCCGGCGGGGATAATCAGCCCCAGCATTTT; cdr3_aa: CASSPGGDNQPQHF
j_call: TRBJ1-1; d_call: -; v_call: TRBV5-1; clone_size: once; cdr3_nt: TGCGCCAGCAGCTTGACAGTCATGAACACTGAAGCTTTCTTT; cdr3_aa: CASSLTVMNTEAFF
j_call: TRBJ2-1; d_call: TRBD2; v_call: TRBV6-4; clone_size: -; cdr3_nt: TGTGCCAGCAGTGAACTAGCGGGGGCCTACAATGAGCAGTTCTTC; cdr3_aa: CASSELAGAYNEQFF
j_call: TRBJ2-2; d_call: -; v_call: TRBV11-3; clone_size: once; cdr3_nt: TGTGCCAGCAGCCCGACATACACCGGGGAGCTGTTTTTT; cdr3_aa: CASSPTYTGELFF
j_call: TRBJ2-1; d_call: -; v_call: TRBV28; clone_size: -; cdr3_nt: TGTGCCAGCAGTCAAAGGGGACTCCTCAATGAGCAGTTCTTC; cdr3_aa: CASSQRGLLNEQFF
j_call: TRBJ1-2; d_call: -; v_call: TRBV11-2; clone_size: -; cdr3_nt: TGTGCCAGCAGCTTAGGAGGAAGGGGTACTTATGGCTACACCTTC; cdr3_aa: CASSLGGRGTYGYTF
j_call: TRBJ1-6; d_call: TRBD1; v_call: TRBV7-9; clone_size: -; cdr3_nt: TGTGCCAGCAGTCCCTGGACAGGCAGCTCCTATAATTCACCCCTCCACTTT; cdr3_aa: CASSPWTGSSYNSPLHF
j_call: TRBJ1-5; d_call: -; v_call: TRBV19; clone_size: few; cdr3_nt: TGTGCCAGTAGTATAGGGCCTGCAGGGCTTAATCAGCCCCAGCATTTT; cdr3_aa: CASSIGPAGLNQPQHF
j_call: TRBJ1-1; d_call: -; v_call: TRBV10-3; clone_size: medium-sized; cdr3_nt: TGTGCCATCAGGGGGAAGGACACTGAAGCTTTCTTT; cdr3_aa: CAIRGKDTEAFF
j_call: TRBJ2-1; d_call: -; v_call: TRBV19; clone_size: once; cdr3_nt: TGTGCCAGTAGTGCGGCTTCTGGGGGGATTCGAGGTGAGCAGTTCTTC; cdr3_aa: CASSAASGGIRGEQFF
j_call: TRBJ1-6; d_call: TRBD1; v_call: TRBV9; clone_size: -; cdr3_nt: TGTGCCAGCAGCGTAGGTTTAACAGGGGGTTCACCCCTCCACTTT; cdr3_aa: CASSVGLTGGSPLHF
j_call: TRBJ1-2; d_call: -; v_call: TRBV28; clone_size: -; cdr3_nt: TGTGCCAGCAGTAATTTTGGGGAGGGCGGAGGCTACACCTTC; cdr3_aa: CASSNFGEGGGYTF
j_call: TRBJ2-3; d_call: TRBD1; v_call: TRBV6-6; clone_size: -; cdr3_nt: TGTGCCAGCAGTTACGGACAGGTCGTAGGTACAGATACGCAGTATTTT; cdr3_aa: CASSYGQVVGTDTQYF
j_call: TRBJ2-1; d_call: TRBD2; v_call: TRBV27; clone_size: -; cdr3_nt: TGTGCCAGCAGTTCACTAGCGGGAGTCTACAATGAGCAGTTCTTC; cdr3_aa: CASSSLAGVYNEQFF
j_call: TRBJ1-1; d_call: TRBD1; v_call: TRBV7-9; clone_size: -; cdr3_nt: TGTGCCAGCAGAGACGTAAACAGGGGAACTGAAGCTTTCTTT; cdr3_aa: CASRDVNRGTEAFF